This entry lists 21 T cell receptor beta chains sequenced from one sample in a study of blood T cell repertoires in COVID-19. Clones were read by immunoSEQ multiplex PCR, and TCRdb kept only the in-frame ones, dropping some. The table includes about 400,000 clones, more than 70% detected once. Sequenced: peripheral blood. All receptors come from a man aged 35 to 55 with acute or convalescent COVID-19.

DNA for the CDR3: TGTGCCAGCAAGACTAGCGGCAACACCGGGGAGCTGTTTTTT. This sequence encodes CASKTSGNTGELFF. The chain carries TRBV6-5 and TRBJ2-2; TRBD2 aligns across 9 bases. This CDR3 spans 14 amino acids. Germline V gene data show CDR1 as MNHEY and CDR2 as SVGAGI. The trim removed 7 bases at V and 2 bases at J, leaving 2 bases unmatched.

This chain joins TRBV6-5 and TRBJ1-4, with D possibly TRBD1 on 6 matching bases. The CDR3 sequence is 15 residues long. Trimming stripped 2 bases from V and 0 bases from J, with 7 bases between. Germline assignment: CDR1 MNHEY and CDR2 SVGAGI. The CDR3: CASSYRQATNEKLFF. DNA for the CDR3: TGTGCCAGCAGTTACCGACAGGCAACTAATGAAAAACTGTTTTTT.

The chain joins TRBV15 to TRBJ1-2, with D unclear. V dropped 0 bases and J dropped 8 bases, with 10 bases sitting between them. The CDR3 runs 13 residues. The V gene's germline CDR1 is LNHNV and CDR2 YYDKDF (reference sequence). In DNA, the CDR3 is TGTGCCACCAGCAGAGATCTGGTAGAAGGCTACACCTTC. This encodes CATSRDLVEGYTF.

This chain uses TRBV14 with TRBJ1-3; the D gene is possibly TRBD1 (6 bases). The CDR3 covers 17 residues. Trimming cost V 4 bases and J 2 bases, with 18 bases left between them. Per germline, CDR1 SGHDN and CDR2 FVKESK. CDR3 coding DNA: TGTGCCAGCAGCCGAACGGGGTCACCAGGGGCTGGAAACACCATATATTTT. It specifies CASSRTGSPGAGNTIYF. The complete variable domain, with remaining parts taken from reference TRBV14 and TRBJ1-3, reads EAGVTQFPSHSVIEKGQTVTLRCDPISGHDNLYWYRRVMGKEIKFLLHFVKESKQDESGMPNNRFLAERTGGTYSTLKVQPAELEDSGVYFCASSRTGSPGAGNTIYFGEGSWLTVV.

The chain recombines TRBV3-1 (or the pseudogene TRBV3-2) with TRBJ2-7; TRBD2 matches 9 bases. There are 15 residues in the CDR3. Germline CDR1 LGHDT, CDR2 YNNKEL (reference sequence). Trimming removed 1 base from V and 2 bases from J; junction bases left unmatched: 3. The CDR3 DNA reads as TGTGCCAGCAGCCAAGGGGGGACTAGCACCTACGAGCAGTACTTC. It codes for CASSQGGTSTYEQYF.

This clone was found a few times. The chain employs TRBV6-5 and TRBJ1-4; D perhaps matches TRBD1 (5 bases). The CDR3 runs 16 residues. Germline V CDR1 and CDR2: MNHEY, SVGAGI. Trimming shortened V by 2 bases and J by 1 base, and 11 bases separated the two germline ends. CDR3 nucleotides: TGTGCCAGCAGTTACCACAGCAGGGTAACTAATGAAAAACTGTTTTTT. It encodes CASSYHSRVTNEKLFF.

Notes on this clone: Relative to the germline gene, one junction end is altered; a read error may explain this. The chain couples TRBV7-7 to TRBJ2-6, with 16 nucleotides matching TRBD2. Germline CDR1 is SSHAT and CDR2 is FNYEAQ (reference sequence). The CDR3 loop spans 20 amino acids. CDR3 DNA sequence: TGTGCTAGCAGCCCGGTGGGGACTAGCGGGAGGGCCGGTGGGGCCAACGTCCTGACTTTC. The encoded protein is CASSPVGTSGRAGGANVLTF.

This clone was counted a single time. The chain employs TRBV7-2 and TRBJ2-1; the match to TRBD2 covers 10 bases. V lost 5 bases to trimming and J lost 8 bases; unmatched junction nucleotides: 12. Germline CDR1 is SGHTA and CDR2 is FQGNSA. This CDR3 spans 16 amino acids. For the CDR3, the DNA is TGTGCCAGCAGCACTTCTAGCGGGAGCTCCTGGGATGAGCAGTTCTTC. It yields the protein CASSTSSGSSWDEQFF.

CDR3 nucleotide sequence: TGTGCCAGCAGTTCCCCCTTAGGGGGGGGTCAGCGAGCTTTCTTT. This codes for CASSSPLGGGQRAFF. V is TRBV28 and J is TRBJ1-1; a possible D gene is TRBD1 (6 bases). The V end lost 4 bases, the J end lost 10 bases, and 22 bases lay between the germline ends. This CDR3 is built from 15 residues. Germline V CDR1 and CDR2: MDHEN, SYDVKM. The variable domain in full, completed from reference TRBV28 and TRBJ1-1, reads DVKVTQSSRYLVKRTGEKVFLECVQDMDHENMFWYRQDPGLGLRLIYFSYDVKMKEKGDIPEGYSVSREKKERFSLILESASTNQTSMYLCASSSPLGGGQRAFFGQGTRLTVV.

This clone was counted a single time. The chain employs TRBV28 and TRBJ1-2; 9 bases are a match to TRBD1. The CDR3 has 16 residues. Per the germline V gene, CDR1 is MDHEN and CDR2 is SYDVKM. The V and J ends lost 6 bases and 4 bases, in that order; junction bases with no gene match: 12. The CDR3 sequence: CASSTRARDRAYGYTF. CDR3 nucleotide sequence: TGTGCCAGCAGCACACGAGCCCGGGACAGGGCCTATGGCTACACCTTC.

V and J are TRBV5-1 and TRBJ1-6; 8 bases align to TRBD1. Germline V gives CDR1 SGHRS, CDR2 YFSETQ. The CDR3 contains 15 residues. After removal of 4 bases from V and 8 bases from J, the junction contained 8 bases not matched to a gene. The CDR3 spells CASSASGQGDSPLHF. The CDR3 coding sequence is TGCGCCAGCAGCGCGAGTGGACAGGGAGATTCACCCCTCCACTTT.

The chain recombines TRBV18 with TRBJ2-7; 9 bases agree with TRBD2. Per germline, CDR1 KGHSH and CDR2 LQKENI. Trimming at V came to 3 bases and at J to 7 bases, leaving 13 bases not matched to a gene. This CDR3 is built from 16 residues. As DNA, the CDR3 is TGTGCCAGCTCACCCTCTAGCGGGGAGATCTCTAGGGAGCAGTACTTC. Residues: CASSPSSGEISREQYF.

J is TRBJ2-3 and V is TRBV19, with 8 bases that match TRBD1. CDR1 is LNHDA, CDR2 SQIVND, per germline (reference sequence). The CDR3 runs 15 residues. The trim removed 0 bases at V and 4 bases at J, leaving 3 bases unmatched. The CDR3 spells CASSIENRGSDTQYF. The CDR3 DNA follows: TGTGCCAGTAGTATAGAGAACAGGGGGTCAGATACGCAGTATTTT.

This clone was observed a single time. The V call is TRBV11-3, the J call TRBJ2-1, with 9 bases aligning to TRBD1. The CDR3 is 18 amino acids. The J segment lost 4 bases and the V segment lost 2 bases, leaving 12 bases of the junction unmatched. Germline V gene sequence: CDR1 SGHNT, CDR2 YENEEA. This CDR3 is CASSLYFKTGGAYNEQFF. The CDR3 DNA reads as TGTGCCAGCAGCTTATACTTCAAAACAGGGGGCGCGTACAATGAGCAGTTCTTC. The full variable domain, completed using reference TRBV11-3 and TRBJ2-1, is EAGVVQSPRYKIIEKKQPVAFWCNPISGHNTLYWYLQNLGQGPELLIRYENEEAVDDSQLPKDRFSAERLKGVDSTLKIQPAELGDSAVYLCASSLYFKTGGAYNEQFFGPGTRLTVL.

The V call is TRBV19, the J call TRBJ2-2; TRBD2 might be the D (5 bases). CDR1 and CDR2 from the germline V gene are LNHDA and SQIVND (reference sequence). CDR3 size: 12 residues. The chain's CDR3 is CATEGYTGELFF. The CDR3 DNA follows: TGTGCTACTGAGGGTTACACCGGGGAGCTGTTTTTT. The full variable domain, completed using reference TRBV19 and TRBJ2-2, is DGGITQSPKYLFRKEGQNVTLSCEQNLNHDAMYWYRQDPGQGLRLIYYSQIVNDFQKGDIAEGYSVSREKKESFPLTVTSAQKNPTAFYLCATEGYTGELFFGEGSRLTVL.

The chain recombines TRBV12-5 with TRBJ1-2, with 8 bases identical to TRBD1. Germline V gene sequence: CDR1 LGHNT, CDR2 FRNRAP. This CDR3 has 15 amino acids. Losses at the gene ends were 5 bases for V and 1 base for J; bases not matched to a gene: 6. CDR3 DNA sequence: TGTGCTAGTGGTCCCCTCGGACAGGGTAACTATGGCTACACCTTC. Translating it yields CASGPLGQGNYGYTF. Combining the CDR3 with reference TRBV12-5 and TRBJ1-2 gives the whole variable domain DARVTQTPRHKVTEMGQEVTMRCQPILGHNTVFWYRQTMMQGLELLAYFRNRAPLDDSGMPKDRFSAEMPDATLATLKIQPSEPRDSAVYFCASGPLGQGNYGYTFGSGTRLTVV.

This rearrangement joins TRBV4-1 to TRBJ2-5; D possibly corresponds to TRBD2 (5 bases). This CDR3 region has 15 residues. V shed 0 bases and J shed 7 bases, with 15 bases lying between them. Germline CDR1 and CDR2: MGHRA and YSYEKL. The CDR3 DNA reads TGCGCCAGCAGCCAAGATATTGTGAGGGAGTGGACCCAGTACTTC. Translated, it gives CASSQDIVREWTQYF.

The gene calls are TRBV11-2 and TRBJ1-2; D is unclear. V was clipped by 3 bases and J by 5 bases, with 10 bases between them. CDR1 is SGHAT and CDR2 is FQNNGV in the germline V gene. The CDR3 sequence is 13 residues long. The CDR3 protein is CASSFVPGYGYTF. For the CDR3, the DNA is TGTGCCAGCAGCTTTGTGCCAGGATATGGCTACACCTTC.

The V and J genes are TRBV4-1 and TRBJ1-4; 8 bases match TRBD1. The CDR3 totals 15 residues. V shed 5 bases and J 10 bases; nucleotides not matched to a gene: 12. Germline V lookup: CDR1 MGHRA, CDR2 YSYEKL. The CDR3 loop reads CASSVLGQAGGKLFF. DNA for the CDR3: TGCGCCAGCAGCGTCCTGGGACAGGCAGGAGGAAAACTGTTTTTT.

The CDR3 spells CASSPGQTTNEKLFF. CDR3 sequence (DNA): TGTGCCAGCAGCCCAGGACAGACAACTAATGAAAAACTGTTTTTT. The chain uses TRBV7-2 and TRBJ1-4; TRBD1 might be the D (6 bases). The germline V and J ends were trimmed by 5 bases and 0 bases, with 10 bases remaining between them. Per germline, CDR1 SGHTA and CDR2 FQGNSA. The CDR3 is 15 amino acids.

This clone was seen a handful of times. J is TRBJ1-3 and V is TRBV9; D is possibly TRBD1 (5 bases). This CDR3 is built from 15 residues. CDR1 is SGDLS, CDR2 YYNGEE, per germline. V lost 3 bases, J lost 0 bases, and 10 bases lay in between. CDR3 amino acids: CASSAGLGSGNTIYF. As DNA, the CDR3 is TGTGCCAGCAGCGCAGGGCTCGGCTCTGGAAACACCATATATTTT.